The rows below give T cell receptor beta chains drawn from one sample of a study of T cell responses to AZD1222 COVID-19 vaccine. The data were produced by immunoSEQ multiplex PCR, yet TCRdb's version contains in-frame clones alone and is incomplete. The sample carries 110,000 or so clones, approximately 83% recorded once. The starting material was peripheral blood, obtained on day 0 of AZD1222 vaccination. These receptors all come from an adult in good health. CDR3s include the opening cysteine and the closing phenylalanine or tryptophan. Fields, in order: V gene, J gene, CDR3 protein.

V gene: TRBV6-5; J gene: TRBJ1-6; CDR3 protein: CASSSPGPGGSPLHF
V gene: TRBV6-2/TRBV6-3; J gene: TRBJ2-1; CDR3 protein: CASSSPSGGLSFQFF
V gene: TRBV4-1; J gene: TRBJ1-2; CDR3 protein: CASSQVMSMGGYTF
V gene: TRBV7-3; J gene: TRBJ2-1; CDR3 protein: CASRTGAGSYNEQFF
V gene: TRBV7-8; J gene: TRBJ1-6; CDR3 protein: CASSPTTGHDSPLHF
V gene: TRBV11-3; J gene: TRBJ2-2; CDR3 protein: CASSPQRGTPTGELFF
V gene: TRBV4-1; J gene: TRBJ1-4; CDR3 protein: CASSQERAGGANEKLFF
V gene: TRBV5-4; J gene: TRBJ1-1; CDR3 protein: CAYGHQGANTEAFF
V gene: TRBV11-3; J gene: TRBJ2-1; CDR3 protein: CASSHGTSAGNEQFF
V gene: TRBV12-5; J gene: TRBJ2-2; CDR3 protein: CASGLASGESGTGELFF
V gene: TRBV4-1; J gene: TRBJ1-1; CDR3 protein: CASSQDEGLNTEAFF
V gene: TRBV19; J gene: TRBJ2-1; CDR3 protein: CASSIGGGRSYNEQFF
V gene: TRBV12-3/TRBV12-4; J gene: TRBJ2-5; CDR3 protein: CASSFDEETQYF
V gene: TRBV6-2/TRBV6-3; J gene: TRBJ1-2; CDR3 protein: CASSANVRARDGYTF
V gene: TRBV27; J gene: TRBJ2-5; CDR3 protein: CASRMTGGETQYF
V gene: TRBV12-5; J gene: TRBJ1-5; CDR3 protein: CASGLRPNQPQHF
V gene: TRBV7-2; J gene: TRBJ2-3; CDR3 protein: CASSTHTQYF
V gene: TRBV27; J gene: TRBJ2-1; CDR3 protein: CASSSNRETSEQFF
V gene: TRBV11-3; J gene: TRBJ2-7; CDR3 protein: CASRPRTGLSYEQYF
V gene: TRBV5-4; J gene: TRBJ2-2; CDR3 protein: CASSRWGQGTGELFF
V gene: TRBV2; J gene: TRBJ2-6; CDR3 protein: CASSGGRSGANVLTF
V gene: TRBV7-2; J gene: TRBJ2-7; CDR3 protein: CASSASLFRRERNEQYF
V gene: TRBV3-1/TRBV3-2; J gene: TRBJ2-7; CDR3 protein: CASSQDFQGREQYF
V gene: TRBV15; J gene: TRBJ2-1; CDR3 protein: CATSRDGSLGLEQFF
V gene: TRBV7-9; J gene: TRBJ2-1; CDR3 protein: CASSLLGPVNEQFF
V gene: TRBV20-1; J gene: TRBJ2-1; CDR3 protein: CSASSGLAGDNEQFF
V gene: TRBV7-6; J gene: TRBJ1-4; CDR3 protein: CAIRDRGGEKLFF
V gene: TRBV4-3; J gene: TRBJ1-3; CDR3 protein: CASSQNFRSSSGNTIYF
V gene: TRBV7-2; J gene: TRBJ1-1; CDR3 protein: CASSLGWGTEAFF
V gene: TRBV12-3/TRBV12-4; J gene: TRBJ2-1; CDR3 protein: CASSSGQFNEQFF
V gene: TRBV19; J gene: TRBJ1-2; CDR3 protein: CASSIGGQAYGYTF
V gene: TRBV30; J gene: TRBJ2-7; CDR3 protein: CAWSVGLAGDEQYF
V gene: TRBV6-5; J gene: TRBJ2-1; CDR3 protein: CASSYSGTTSYNEQFF
V gene: TRBV28; J gene: TRBJ1-2; CDR3 protein: CASSNRVYGYTF
V gene: TRBV27; J gene: TRBJ1-2; CDR3 protein: CASSSGQHYGYTF
V gene: TRBV7-2; J gene: TRBJ1-1; CDR3 protein: CASNRAGNTEAFF
V gene: TRBV6-4; J gene: TRBJ1-5; CDR3 protein: CASSYTSNQPQHF
V gene: TRBV19; J gene: TRBJ2-7; CDR3 protein: CASSIMASGGYEQYF
V gene: TRBV5-5; J gene: TRBJ2-7; CDR3 protein: CASSASGGNYEQYF
V gene: TRBV19; J gene: TRBJ1-1; CDR3 protein: CASNGAMGRRTEAFF
V gene: TRBV5-1; J gene: TRBJ2-2; CDR3 protein: CASSLKTEVSGELFF
V gene: TRBV10-3; J gene: TRBJ2-2; CDR3 protein: CAIRAGGPTGELFF
V gene: TRBV6-6; J gene: TRBJ2-7; CDR3 protein: CASSYSTRWQYF
V gene: TRBV2; J gene: TRBJ1-5; CDR3 protein: CASRKDRSPYSNQPQHF
V gene: TRBV19; J gene: TRBJ1-4; CDR3 protein: CASSIRQSATNEKLFF
V gene: TRBV3-1/TRBV3-2; J gene: TRBJ2-1; CDR3 protein: CASSQTGTSGSISYNEQFF
V gene: TRBV6-5; J gene: TRBJ1-1; CDR3 protein: CARGGPTEAFF
V gene: TRBV13; J gene: TRBJ1-3; CDR3 protein: CASSLKAGAAFTIYF
V gene: TRBV6-5; J gene: TRBJ1-5; CDR3 protein: CASSYLGYDQPQHF
V gene: TRBV6-5; J gene: TRBJ1-1; CDR3 protein: CASSYLTGDTEAFF
V gene: TRBV21-1; J gene: TRBJ2-7; CDR3 protein: CASSKVGSRDSCYEQYF
V gene: TRBV7-2; J gene: TRBJ1-5; CDR3 protein: CASSYGGMDQPQHF
V gene: TRBV10-3; J gene: TRBJ2-5; CDR3 protein: CAIRVGDYATQYF